Below, 15 T cell receptor beta chains from the same sample are listed, as sequenced in a study of cytomegalovirus exposure and HLA in healthy donors. PCR was performed using 60 Vbeta and 13 Jbeta primers. The table came from immunoSEQ multiplex PCR; TCRdb's copy has only in-frame clones and leaves some out. The sample consists of about 150,000 clones, around 80% of them appearing once. The sequencing input was PBMCs. Receptors were obtained from a young woman in good health and CMV-seronegative.

The V call is TRBV7-6, the J call TRBJ1-1; D unclear. The V and J ends lost 0 bases and 3 bases respectively, with 8 bases between them. Germline V gene lookup returns CDR1 SGHVS and CDR2 FNYEAQ. This CDR3 spans 14 amino acids. The CDR3 reads CASSLAGRDTEAFF. The DNA of the CDR3 is TGTGCCAGCAGCTTAGCCGGGCGGGACACTGAAGCTTTCTTT.

The V gene is TRBV5-1, the J gene TRBJ2-7, with 16 bases matching TRBD2. V lost 4 bases and J lost 3; bases outside the gene matches: 10. The CDR3 runs 18 residues. CDR1 SGHRS and CDR2 YFSETQ come from the germline V gene. As DNA, the CDR3 is TGCGCCAGCAGCCCGGGACTAGCGGGGGGGCGTCTTAACTACGAGCAGTACTTC. This encodes CASSPGLAGGRLNYEQYF.

This clone was counted between two and nine times. Mismatch with germline at one junction end may stem from a read error. CDR3 coding DNA: TGTGCCAGCACTGAAGAACAGGGGAAGACTGAAGCTTTCTTT. Amino acids: CASTEEQGKTEAFF. The chain joins TRBV2 to TRBJ1-1, with TRBD1 matching over 7 bases. This CDR3 comprises 14 residues. From germline, CDR1 is SNHLY and CDR2 FYNNEI.

The chain has TRBV29-1 and TRBJ2-1; maybe TRBD2 (6 bases). CDR1 SQVTM and CDR2 ANQGSEA come from the germline V gene. The CDR3 sequence is 11 residues long. V was clipped by 7 bases and J by 4 bases, with 8 bases between them. The chain's CDR3 is CSGGEYNEQFF. Written as DNA, the CDR3 is TGCAGCGGCGGGGAGTACAATGAGCAGTTCTTC.

In its sample, this clone was seen once. V usage is TRBV4-1 and J usage is TRBJ2-7, with a possible D match to TRBD1 (5 bases). The CDR3 loop spans 16 amino acids. The ends were cut back, 2 bases at V and 6 bases at J, with 20 bases in the middle. Looked up from germline, CDR1 is MGHRA and CDR2 is YSYEKL. The CDR3 nucleotides are TGCGCCAGCAGCCAACCTGGGTACACCAGGGCCGGCGAGCAGTACTTC. This gives the protein CASSQPGYTRAGEQYF.

V is TRBV29-1 and J is TRBJ2-2; 7 bases map to TRBD1. Per the germline V gene, CDR1 is SQVTM and CDR2 is ANQGSEA. J was trimmed by 0 bases and V by 7 bases; bases with no gene match: 8. This CDR3 comprises 15 residues. The CDR3 DNA reads as TGCAGCGCCTCGGAACAGGGGACGAACACCGGGGAGCTGTTTTTT. This gives the protein CSASEQGTNTGELFF.

The J gene is TRBJ2-1, the V gene TRBV5-4; TRBD2 agrees at 13 bases. V trimming: 0 bases; J trimming: 7 bases; junction bases outside the gene matches: 7. From germline, CDR1 is SGHNT and CDR2 YYREEE (reference sequence). This CDR3 has 17 amino acids. The CDR3 reads CASSLAGLAGVNNEQFF. The DNA of the CDR3 is TGTGCCAGCAGCTTGGCCGGACTAGCGGGAGTCAATAATGAGCAGTTCTTC.

The chain has TRBV10-1 and TRBJ2-1, with 8 bases identical to TRBD2. V shed 2 bases, J shed 7 bases, and the junction held 7 bases outside the gene matches. CDR1 and CDR2 (germline): WNHNN, SYGVQD (reference sequence). This CDR3 comprises 15 residues. CDR3 amino acids: CASSERGGGRNEQFF. The DNA of the CDR3 is TGCGCCAGCAGTGAGAGGGGCGGGGGGCGAAATGAGCAGTTCTTC.

The chain uses TRBV30 and TRBJ1-5; D not certain. CDR1 and CDR2 (germline): GTSNPN, SVGIG (reference sequence). The V end lost 2 bases, the J end lost 0 bases, and 8 bases lay between the germline ends. The CDR3 spans 14 residues. DNA of the CDR3: TGTGCCTGGAGTCGTCAGATTAGCAATCAGCCCCAGCATTTT. Translated, it gives CAWSRQISNQPQHF. Full variable domain (remainder filled in from reference TRBV30 and TRBJ1-5): SQTIHQWPATLVQPVGSPLSLECTVEGTSNPNLYWYRQAAGRGLQLLFYSVGIGQISSEVPQNLSASRPQDRQFILSSKKLLLSDSGFYLCAWSRQISNQPQHFGDGTRLSIL.

This clone occurred a few times. The gene calls are TRBV4-1 and TRBJ2-7; D is uncertain. This CDR3 has 13 amino acids. The germline V and J ends were trimmed by 3 bases and 4 bases, with 10 bases remaining between them. Germline V gene sequence: CDR1 MGHRA, CDR2 YSYEKL. CDR3 sequence reads: CASSHPTGYEQYF. The CDR3, as DNA: TGCGCCAGCAGCCATCCCACCGGGTACGAGCAGTACTTC.

The chain recombines TRBV6-5 with TRBJ1-5; 8 positions agree with TRBD1. This CDR3 spans 14 amino acids. The J segment lost 3 bases and the V segment lost 6 bases, leaving 4 bases of the junction unmatched. CDR1 MNHEY and CDR2 SVGAGI come from the germline V gene. CDR3 DNA: TGTGCCAGCAGATCGCAGGGGGCCAATCAGCCCCAGCATTTT. Residues: CASRSQGANQPQHF.

This clone was seen more than once but under ten times. The genes are TRBV6-5 and TRBJ2-1, with 8 bases aligning to TRBD1. Germline V gene lookup returns CDR1 MNHEY and CDR2 SVGAGI. After removal of 6 bases from V and 5 bases from J, the junction contained 3 bases not matched to a gene. This CDR3 is 13 amino acids long. The CDR3 is CASSRTGNNEQFF. CDR3 nucleotides: TGTGCCAGCAGCCGGACAGGGAACAATGAGCAGTTCTTC.

The genes are TRBV6-4 and TRBJ2-1; TRBD2 matches at 13 bases. Trimming cost V 4 bases and J 6 bases; bases outside gene matches: 0. CDR3 length equals 14 residues. Germline V CDR1 and CDR2: MRHNA, SNTAGT. CDR3 amino acids: CASSGLAGGNEQFF. The CDR3 nucleotides read TGTGCCAGCAGTGGACTAGCGGGAGGCAATGAGCAGTTCTTC.

This clone was counted between two and nine times. The CDR3 DNA reads as TGTGCCAGTAGTATAAAGCACTACCGGGGGGAGCAGTACTTC. Encoded protein: CASSIKHYRGEQYF. The chain is built from TRBV19 and TRBJ2-7; possible D gene TRBD2, 6 bases. The CDR3 is 14 amino acids. The germline V gene has CDR1 LNHDA and CDR2 SQIVND (reference sequence). V lost 2 bases and J lost 7, with 15 bases in between.

The chain carries TRBV7-3 and TRBJ2-7; D possibly corresponds to TRBD2 (6 bases). Trimming shortened V by 2 bases and J by 2 bases, and 13 bases separated the two germline ends. CDR1 is SGHTA, CDR2 FQGTGA, per germline. This CDR3 is 15 amino acids long. This CDR3 is CASSLGGPGAYEQYF. The DNA for the CDR3 is TGTGCCAGCAGCTTAGGTGGGCCGGGGGCCTACGAGCAGTACTTC.